This T cell receptor (beta chain) was documented in a study of response to subunit inactivated influenza vaccine. General study points: Each seasonal influenza vaccination, the authors suggested, recruits few new T cells.

To note about this clonotype: Its specificity is not known.

MiXCR was run by TCRdb on the RT-PCR reads, yielding one entry per CDR3 protein. The data contain about 570,000 distinct CDR3 sequences, 12% of them singletons. The specimen comprised PBMCs from blood, sampled on the day of vaccination. The receptor was derived from a man between 50 and 59 years old who received an inactivated influenza vaccine.

The chain's CDR3 is CASSSSLAGGGETQYF. The CDR3 DNA reads as TGTGCCAGCAGTTCATCCCTAGCGGGGGGCGGGGAGACCCAGTACTTC. The chain links TRBV28 to TRBJ2-5; 11 positions agree with TRBD2. The CDR3 has 16 amino acids. V was pared by 4 bases and J by 5 bases, with 9 bases of the junction left unmatched. The germline CDR1 and CDR2 sequences are MDHEN and SYDVKM.